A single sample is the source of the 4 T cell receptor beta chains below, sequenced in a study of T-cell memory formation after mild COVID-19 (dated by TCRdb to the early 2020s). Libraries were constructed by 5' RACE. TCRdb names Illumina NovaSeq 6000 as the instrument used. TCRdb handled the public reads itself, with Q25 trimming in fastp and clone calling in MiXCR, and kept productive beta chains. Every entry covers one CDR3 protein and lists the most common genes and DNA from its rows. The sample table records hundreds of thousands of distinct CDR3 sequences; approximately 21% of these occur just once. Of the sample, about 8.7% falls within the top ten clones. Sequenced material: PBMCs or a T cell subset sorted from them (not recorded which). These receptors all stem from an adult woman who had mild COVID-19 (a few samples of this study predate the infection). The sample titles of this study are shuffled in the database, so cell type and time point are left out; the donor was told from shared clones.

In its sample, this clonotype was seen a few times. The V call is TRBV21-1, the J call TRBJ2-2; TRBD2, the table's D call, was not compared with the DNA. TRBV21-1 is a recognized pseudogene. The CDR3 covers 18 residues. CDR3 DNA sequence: TGTGCCAGCAGCAAAGAGGGGGGGACTAGCGGTCCTTCCGGGGAGCTGTTTTTT. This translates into CASSKEGGTSGPSGELFF.

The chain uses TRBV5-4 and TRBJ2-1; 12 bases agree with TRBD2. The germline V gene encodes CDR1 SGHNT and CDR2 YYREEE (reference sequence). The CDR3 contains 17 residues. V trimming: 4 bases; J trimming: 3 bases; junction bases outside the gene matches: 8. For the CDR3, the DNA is TGTGCCAGCAGCCCCTACCGGACTAGCGGGGTCTACAATGAGCAGTTCTTC. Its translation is CASSPYRTSGVYNEQFF.

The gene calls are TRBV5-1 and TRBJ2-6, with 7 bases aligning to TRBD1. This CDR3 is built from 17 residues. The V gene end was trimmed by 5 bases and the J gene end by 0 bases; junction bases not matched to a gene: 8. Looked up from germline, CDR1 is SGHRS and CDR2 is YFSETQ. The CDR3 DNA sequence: TGCGCCAGCAGTTCGGGACAGCCGTTCTCTGGGGCCAACGTCCTGACTTTC. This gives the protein CASSSGQPFSGANVLTF.

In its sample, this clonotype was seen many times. This CDR3 is CATKGPTNTEAFF. The CDR3 DNA reads as TGTGCCACCAAAGGGCCCACAAACACTGAAGCTTTCTTT. The chain has TRBV24-1 and TRBJ1-1, with unresolved D. Between the trimmed V and J ends, which lost 8 bases and 2 bases, there was a span of 11 bases. The CDR3 runs to 13 residues. Per the germline V gene, CDR1 is KGHDR and CDR2 is SFDVKD.